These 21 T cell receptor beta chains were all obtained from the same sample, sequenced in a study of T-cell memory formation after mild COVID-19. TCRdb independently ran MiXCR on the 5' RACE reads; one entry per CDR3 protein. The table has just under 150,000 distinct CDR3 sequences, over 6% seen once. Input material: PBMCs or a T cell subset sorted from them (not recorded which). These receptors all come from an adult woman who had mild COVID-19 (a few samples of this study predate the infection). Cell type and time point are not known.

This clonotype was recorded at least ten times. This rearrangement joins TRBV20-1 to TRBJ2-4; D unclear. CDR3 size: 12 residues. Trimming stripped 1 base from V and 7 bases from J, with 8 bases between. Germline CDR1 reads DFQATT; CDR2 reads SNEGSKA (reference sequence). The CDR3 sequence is CSARASNNIQYF. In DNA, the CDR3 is TGCAGTGCTAGAGCCAGCAATAACATTCAGTACTTC.

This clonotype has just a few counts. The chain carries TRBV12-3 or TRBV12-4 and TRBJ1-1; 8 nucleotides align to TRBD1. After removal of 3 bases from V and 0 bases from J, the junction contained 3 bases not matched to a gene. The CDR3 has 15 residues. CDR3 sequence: CASSFRTGLNTEAFF. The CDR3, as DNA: TGTGCCAGCAGTTTCCGGACAGGGCTGAACACTGAAGCTTTCTTT.

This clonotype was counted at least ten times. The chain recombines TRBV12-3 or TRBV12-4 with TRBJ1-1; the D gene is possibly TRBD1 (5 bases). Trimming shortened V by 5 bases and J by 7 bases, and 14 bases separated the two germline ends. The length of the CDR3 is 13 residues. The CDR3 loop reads CASSVGAGFEAFF. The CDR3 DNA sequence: TGTGCCAGCAGTGTAGGTGCAGGGTTTGAAGCTTTCTTT.

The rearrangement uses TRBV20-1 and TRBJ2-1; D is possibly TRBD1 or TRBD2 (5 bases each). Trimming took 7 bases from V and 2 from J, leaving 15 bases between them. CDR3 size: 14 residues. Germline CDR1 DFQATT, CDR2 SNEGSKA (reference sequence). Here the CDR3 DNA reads TGCAGTGTTGGGGATCTGGGACCCTACAATGAGCAGTTCTTC. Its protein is CSVGDLGPYNEQFF.

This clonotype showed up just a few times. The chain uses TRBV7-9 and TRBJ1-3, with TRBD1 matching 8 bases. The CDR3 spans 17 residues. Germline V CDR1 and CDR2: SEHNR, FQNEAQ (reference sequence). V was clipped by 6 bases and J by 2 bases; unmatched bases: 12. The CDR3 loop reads CASSPRTGTLAGNTIYF. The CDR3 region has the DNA TGTGCCAGCAGTCCCCGGACAGGGACTTTAGCTGGAAACACCATATATTTT.

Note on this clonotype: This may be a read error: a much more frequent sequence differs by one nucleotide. CDR3 coding DNA: TGCAGTGCTAGAGACGGTGGGGTTTCGGTCCATGATCAGTTCTTC. It encodes CSARDGGVSVHDQFF. This chain connects TRBV20-1 to TRBJ2-1, with D unclear. The V gene's germline CDR1 is DFQATT and CDR2 SNEGSKA (reference sequence). The CDR3 is 15 residues long.

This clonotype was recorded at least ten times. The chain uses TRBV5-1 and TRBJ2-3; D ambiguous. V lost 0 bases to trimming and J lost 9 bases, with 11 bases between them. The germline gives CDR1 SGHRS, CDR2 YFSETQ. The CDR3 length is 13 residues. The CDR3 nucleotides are TGCGCCAGCAGCTTGGATACGGCTGACACGCAGTATTTT. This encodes CASSLDTADTQYF.

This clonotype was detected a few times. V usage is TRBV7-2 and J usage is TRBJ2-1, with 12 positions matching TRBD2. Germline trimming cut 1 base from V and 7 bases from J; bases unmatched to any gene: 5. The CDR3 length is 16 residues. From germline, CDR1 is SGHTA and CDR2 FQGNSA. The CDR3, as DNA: TGTGCCAGCAGCTTAGGGGGCCTAGCGGGAGGGAATGAGCAGTTCTTC. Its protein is CASSLGGLAGGNEQFF.

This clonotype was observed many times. As DNA, the CDR3 is TGTGCCAGCAGCGTAGATATAGCCAGGGGAGCCTACGAGCAGTACTTC. This encodes CASSVDIARGAYEQYF. This chain links TRBV9 with TRBJ2-7, with a tentative D call TRBD1 (6 bases). The ends were cut back, 0 bases at V and 2 bases at J, with 15 bases in the middle. Germline CDR1 and CDR2: SGDLS and YYNGEE. The CDR3 contains 16 residues.

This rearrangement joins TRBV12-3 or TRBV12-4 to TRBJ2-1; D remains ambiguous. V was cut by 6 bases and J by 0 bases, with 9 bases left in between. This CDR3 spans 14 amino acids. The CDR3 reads CASSISNSYNEQFF. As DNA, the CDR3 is TGTGCCAGCAGCATCTCTAACTCCTACAATGAGCAGTTCTTC.

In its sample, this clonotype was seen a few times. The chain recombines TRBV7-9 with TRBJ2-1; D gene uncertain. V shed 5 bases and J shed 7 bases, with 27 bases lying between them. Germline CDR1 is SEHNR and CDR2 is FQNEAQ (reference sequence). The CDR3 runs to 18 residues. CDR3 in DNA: TGTGCCAGCAGCCCCACGACGACAAGTAAGACCTCCATAAATGAGCAGTTCTTC. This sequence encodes CASSPTTTSKTSINEQFF.

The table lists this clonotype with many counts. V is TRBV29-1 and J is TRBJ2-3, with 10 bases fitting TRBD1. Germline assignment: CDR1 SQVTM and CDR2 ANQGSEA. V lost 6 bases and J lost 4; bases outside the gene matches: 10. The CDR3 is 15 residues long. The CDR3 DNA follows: TGCAGCGTGGTAACGGGACAGGGGATAGCAGATACGCAGTATTTT. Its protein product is CSVVTGQGIADTQYF.

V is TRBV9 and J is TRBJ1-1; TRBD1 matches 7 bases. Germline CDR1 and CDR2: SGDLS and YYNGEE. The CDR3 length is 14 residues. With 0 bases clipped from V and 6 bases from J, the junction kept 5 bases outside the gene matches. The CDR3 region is CASSVGGQEPEAFF. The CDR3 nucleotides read TGTGCCAGCAGCGTAGGAGGACAGGAGCCTGAAGCTTTCTTT.

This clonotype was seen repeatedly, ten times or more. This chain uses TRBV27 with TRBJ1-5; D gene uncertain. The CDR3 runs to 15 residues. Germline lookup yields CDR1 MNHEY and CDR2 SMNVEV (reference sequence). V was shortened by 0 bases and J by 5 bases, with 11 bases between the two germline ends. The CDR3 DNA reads TGTGCCAGCAGTTTATCGGTGCCTCGGTATCAGCCCCAGCATTTT. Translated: CASSLSVPRYQPQHF.

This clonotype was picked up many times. In DNA, the CDR3 is TGCAGCGTGGCTCCCGGGACAGGGGTGGGCTATGGCTACACCTTC. Translated, it gives CSVAPGTGVGYGYTF. The chain couples TRBV29-1 to TRBJ1-2; 10 positions agree with TRBD1. Unmatched junction bases numbered 11, after V lost 6 bases and J lost 4 bases. Per the germline V gene, CDR1 is SQVTM and CDR2 is ANQGSEA. The CDR3 is made up of 15 amino acids.

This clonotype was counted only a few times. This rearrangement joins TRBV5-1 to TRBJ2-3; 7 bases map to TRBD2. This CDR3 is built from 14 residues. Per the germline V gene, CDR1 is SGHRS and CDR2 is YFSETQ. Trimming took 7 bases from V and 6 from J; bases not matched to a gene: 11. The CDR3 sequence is CASRREPTRDTQYF. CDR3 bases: TGCGCCAGCCGGCGGGAGCCGACGAGGGATACGCAGTATTTT.

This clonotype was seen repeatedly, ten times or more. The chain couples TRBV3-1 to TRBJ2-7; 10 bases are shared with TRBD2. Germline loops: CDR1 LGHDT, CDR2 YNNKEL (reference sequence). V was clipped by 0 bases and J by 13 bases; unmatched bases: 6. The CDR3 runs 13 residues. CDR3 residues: CASSQENSGGTYF. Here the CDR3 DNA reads TGTGCCAGCAGCCAAGAGAATAGCGGGGGGACTTACTTC.

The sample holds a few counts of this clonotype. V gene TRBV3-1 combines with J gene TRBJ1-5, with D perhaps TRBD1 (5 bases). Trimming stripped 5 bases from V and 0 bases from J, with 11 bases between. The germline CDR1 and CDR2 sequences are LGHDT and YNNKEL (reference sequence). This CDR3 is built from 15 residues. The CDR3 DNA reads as TGTGCCAGCAGCGGGTCAGGGAGTAGCAATCAGCCCCAGCATTTT. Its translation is CASSGSGSSNQPQHF.

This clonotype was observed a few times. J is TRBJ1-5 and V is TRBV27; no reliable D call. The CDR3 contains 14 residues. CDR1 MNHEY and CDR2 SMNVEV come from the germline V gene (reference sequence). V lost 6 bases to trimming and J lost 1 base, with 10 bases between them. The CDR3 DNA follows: TGTGCCAGCAGCCCACAGAGAAGCAATCAGCCCCAGCATTTT. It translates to CASSPQRSNQPQHF.

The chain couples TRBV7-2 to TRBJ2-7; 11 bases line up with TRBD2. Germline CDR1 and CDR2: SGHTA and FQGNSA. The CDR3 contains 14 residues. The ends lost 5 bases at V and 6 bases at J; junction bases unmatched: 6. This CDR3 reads CASSRTGTSGEQYF. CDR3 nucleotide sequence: TGTGCCAGCAGCCGTACCGGGACTAGCGGCGAGCAGTACTTC.

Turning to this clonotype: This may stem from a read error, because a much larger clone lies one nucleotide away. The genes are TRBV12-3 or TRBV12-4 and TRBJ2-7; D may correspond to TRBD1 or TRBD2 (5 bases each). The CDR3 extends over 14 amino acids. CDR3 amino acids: CASSYGTSFGEQHF. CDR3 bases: TGTGCCAGCTCCTACGGGACGTCCTTTGGCGAGCAGCACTTC.